The clone carrying this TCR beta chain was seen more than once but under ten times. This record comes from a study of T cells in narcolepsy. With 3 bases removed from V and 0 bases from J, the gap between germline ends came to 14 bases. CDR3 length: 16 residues. Germline-derived CDR1 and CDR2 are SGHTA and FQGNSA. TCRdb's copy holds only in-frame clones and misses some; the assay was immunoSEQ multiplex PCR. In the table there are tens of thousands of clones, about 86% of which are singletons. The V gene is TRBV7-2, the J gene TRBJ2-5; a weak D match, TRBD2 (6 bases). The receptor comes from a human donor in good health. Input material: memory (CD45RA-) CD4+ T cells from blood. As DNA, the CDR3 is TGTGCCAGCAGCTTGGTGCGGGGATCCCACCAAGAGACCCAGTACTTC. Its protein is CASSLVRGSHQETQYF. Full variable domain (outside the CDR3, taken from reference TRBV7-2 and TRBJ2-5): GAGVSQSPSNKVTEKGKDVELRCDPISGHTALYWYRQSLGQGLEFLIYFQGNSAPDKSGLPSDRFSAERTGGSVSTLTIQRTQQEDSAVYLCASSLVRGSHQETQYFGPGTRLLVL.